One and the same sample provided the 29 T cell receptor beta chains below, sequenced in a study of T cell repertoires in cytomegalovirus infection. TCRdb fed the reads into MiXCR, producing one record per CDR3 protein. The table records some 940,000 distinct CDR3 sequences, roughly 30% of them present only once. Antigens for these TCRs are unknown. Sequenced here: cultured CD8+ T cells from PBMCs, sampled from culture after CMV antigen stimulation. Receptors were obtained from a human donor in good health (CMV status not recorded). Some clones in this sample may be carry-over from other donors' samples.

This clonotype occurred a few times. The V gene is TRBV7-3, the J gene TRBJ1-5; no definite D call. Germline CDR1 reads SGHTA; CDR2 reads FQGTGA. The CDR3 is 16 amino acids. Deletions cut 3 bases from V and 4 bases from J, with 16 bases between. This CDR3 reads CASSLLNGRANQPQHF. For the CDR3, the DNA is TGTGCCAGCAGCTTGCTTAATGGGAGGGCAAATCAGCCCCAGCATTTT.

This clonotype was seen a handful of times. This chain connects TRBV11-2 to TRBJ2-5; the D call may be TRBD1 or TRBD2 (6 bases each). With 1 base removed from V and 1 base from J, the gap between germline ends came to 16 bases. Germline CDR1 SGHAT, CDR2 FQNNGV. CDR3 length equals 17 residues. CDR3 in amino acids: CASSLGGLGGLQETQYF. The CDR3 nucleotides are TGTGCCAGCAGCTTAGGGGGGTTGGGGGGCCTCCAAGAGACCCAGTACTTC.

As concerns this clonotype: With a much larger clone just one base away, this may be a read error. Lacking the conserved final phenylalanine or tryptophan, this CDR3 likely reflects a read error. The chain is built from TRBV7-8 and TRBJ2-2; 12 bases match TRBD2. This CDR3 region has 17 residues. J gave up 5 bases and V 2 bases, and 6 bases lay outside the gene matches. Germline CDR1 SGHVS, CDR2 FQNEAQ. As DNA, the CDR3 is TGTGCCAGCAGCTTACCTCCTAGCGGGGGGGCGACCGGGGAGCTGTTTTCT. It specifies CASSLPPSGGATGELFS.

The chain carries TRBV20-1 and TRBJ2-1, with 7 bases lining up with TRBD2. Germline V gene sequence: CDR1 DFQATT, CDR2 SNEGSKA (reference sequence). The CDR3 covers 14 residues. Germline trimming cut 6 bases from V and 4 bases from J; bases unmatched to any gene: 9. The CDR3 nucleotides read TGCAGTGCCTCCTCGGGGGGTCTTTACAATGAGCAGTTCTTC. This codes for CSASSGGLYNEQFF.

This chain uses TRBV29-1 with TRBJ1-2; tentative D call: TRBD1 (5 bases). V was trimmed by 0 bases and J by 4 bases, leaving 15 bases between them. CDR3 length: 15 residues. Germline CDR1 reads SQVTM; CDR2 reads ANQGSEA. As DNA, the CDR3 is TGCAGCGTTGAAGATCGCATCGACAGCCTCTATGGCTACACCTTC. This encodes CSVEDRIDSLYGYTF.

The V gene is TRBV5-1, the J gene TRBJ1-1, with D perhaps TRBD1 (5 bases). This CDR3 has 16 residues. Germline lookup yields CDR1 SGHRS and CDR2 YFSETQ. Trimming took 0 bases from V and 0 from J, leaving 12 bases between them. In DNA form, the CDR3 reads TGCGCCAGCAGCTTGGCGGGAGACAGCATGAACACTGAAGCTTTCTTT. It codes for CASSLAGDSMNTEAFF.

The V gene is TRBV4-2, the J gene TRBJ2-1; perhaps TRBD1 as D (8 bases). The germline V gene encodes CDR1 LGHNA and CDR2 YNFKEQ. Trimming stripped 4 bases from V and 4 bases from J, with 17 bases between. There are 16 residues in the CDR3. CDR3 sequence: CASSPSGDRIYNEQFF. The CDR3 nucleotides are TGTGCCAGCAGCCCAAGCGGGGACAGGATTTACAATGAGCAGTTCTTC.

The chain uses TRBV18 and TRBJ1-1; D unclear. V was shortened by 4 bases and J by 6 bases, with 9 bases between the two germline ends. Germline-derived CDR1 and CDR2 are KGHSH and LQKENI. The CDR3 spans 12 residues. CDR3 DNA: TGTGCCAGCTCACGAGACTGGGCTGAAGCTTTCTTT. Amino acid sequence: CASSRDWAEAFF. The variable domain in full, completed from reference TRBV18 and TRBJ1-1, reads NAGVMQNPRHLVRRRGQEARLRCSPMKGHSHVYWYRQLPEEGLKFMVYLQKENIIDESGMPKERFSAEFPKEGPSILRIQQVVRGDSAAYFCASSRDWAEAFFGQGTRLTVV.

This chain uses TRBV27 with TRBJ1-5, with 8 bases aligning to TRBD1. The CDR3 has 16 amino acids. The V and J ends lost 3 bases and 5 bases, in that order; junction bases with no gene match: 9. CDR1 is MNHEY and CDR2 is SMNVEV in the germline V gene (reference sequence). CDR3 residues: CASSFNGQGPHQPQHF. The DNA of the CDR3 is TGTGCCAGCAGTTTTAATGGACAGGGCCCCCATCAGCCCCAGCATTTT.

This clonotype has a count of ten or more. The genes are TRBV12-3 or TRBV12-4 and TRBJ1-5, with unresolved D. Trimming took off 7 bases at V and 2 bases at J, with 21 bases between the two ends. CDR3 length: 17 amino acids. CDR3 sequence reads: CASTTRRSSEGNQPQHF. The CDR3 DNA sequence: TGTGCCAGCACCACCCGGAGGAGCTCCGAGGGCAATCAGCCCCAGCATTTT.

The chain links TRBV3-1 to TRBJ2-1; D may be TRBD2 (6 bases). The V gene lost 0 bases and the J gene lost 2 bases, with 14 bases spanning the gap. Germline CDR1 LGHDT, CDR2 YNNKEL (reference sequence). This CDR3 is 17 amino acids long. The CDR3 coding sequence is TGTGCCAGCAGCCAAGATAAAGGAGGAGGGGCCTACAATGAGCAGTTCTTC. It specifies CASSQDKGGGAYNEQFF.

The chain uses TRBV27 and TRBJ2-7; 9 positions match TRBD1. Germline lookup yields CDR1 MNHEY and CDR2 SMNVEV (reference sequence). The CDR3 has 13 amino acids. Trimming removed 8 bases from V and 3 bases from J; junction bases left unmatched: 5. This CDR3 is CASAQGANYEQYF. In DNA form, the CDR3 reads TGTGCCAGCGCACAGGGGGCAAACTACGAGCAGTACTTC.

The J gene is TRBJ1-2, the V gene TRBV29-1; D uncertain. Deletions cut 3 bases from V and 5 bases from J, with 10 bases between. The germline V gene has CDR1 SQVTM and CDR2 ANQGSEA. The CDR3 loop spans 12 amino acids. The CDR3 DNA is TGCAGCGTTGAGCCCGGTCGATATGGCTACACCTTC. Translating gives CSVEPGRYGYTF.

V usage is TRBV10-3 and J usage is TRBJ2-3, with D possibly being TRBD1 (8 bases). Trimming stripped 6 bases from V and 3 bases from J, with 19 bases between. Germline V gene sequence: CDR1 ENHRY, CDR2 SYGVKD. This CDR3 comprises 16 residues. The CDR3 DNA is TGTGCCATCAGGACCTTGGACAGGGAGGGTACAGATACGCAGTATTTT. Protein product: CAIRTLDREGTDTQYF.

This clonotype was seen at least ten times. This chain links TRBV7-9 with TRBJ1-1; 7 bases match TRBD1. V dropped 3 bases and J dropped 3; count of bases not matched to a gene: 4. The CDR3 consists of 14 residues. Germline-derived CDR1 and CDR2 are SEHNR and FQNEAQ (reference sequence). The CDR3 here is CASSFRDSDTEAFF. CDR3 sequence (DNA): TGTGCCAGCAGCTTCCGGGACAGCGACACTGAAGCTTTCTTT.

The chain has TRBV24-1 and TRBJ2-3, with 7 bases lining up with TRBD1. Losses at the gene ends were 4 bases for V and 4 bases for J; bases not matched to a gene: 10. Germline CDR1 reads KGHDR; CDR2 reads SFDVKD. The CDR3 consists of 16 residues. The CDR3 sequence: CATSDTRGSVPDTQYF. CDR3 DNA: TGTGCCACCAGTGACACCAGGGGGTCGGTCCCAGATACGCAGTATTTT.

CDR3 in DNA: TGCAGCGCCCGGACAGGGAGGTCCTATAATTCACCCCTCCACTTT. Translation gives CSARTGRSYNSPLHF. This sequence joins TRBV29-1 and TRBJ1-6; the match to TRBD1 covers 8 bases. J gave up 1 base and V 7 bases, and 6 bases lay outside the gene matches. Germline V lookup: CDR1 SQVTM, CDR2 ANQGSEA. This CDR3 comprises 15 residues.

V gene TRBV7-9 combines with J gene TRBJ1-6; 9 positions match TRBD1. V lost 7 bases and J lost 8; bases outside the gene matches: 6. The CDR3 spans 14 residues. From germline, CDR1 is SEHNR and CDR2 FQNEAQ (reference sequence). The CDR3 spells CASIKQGADSPLHF. In nucleotides, the CDR3 is TGTGCCAGCATCAAACAGGGGGCTGATTCACCCCTCCACTTT.

This clonotype was seen a few times. The CDR3: CASSSPGTSGGNEQFF. CDR3 sequence (DNA): TGCGCCAGCAGCTCCCCCGGGACTAGCGGGGGCAATGAGCAGTTCTTC. The chain is built from TRBV5-1 and TRBJ2-1, with 14 bases identical to TRBD2. In germline, CDR1 is SGHRS, CDR2 YFSETQ. The CDR3 totals 16 residues. Trimming took 3 bases from V and 6 from J; bases not matched to a gene: 5.

The chain couples TRBV4-3 to TRBJ2-3; maybe TRBD2 (6 bases). Trimming pared 0 bases from V and 0 bases from J, leaving 10 bases between. The CDR3 is 16 residues long. CDR1 and CDR2 from the germline V gene are LGHNA and YSLEER. The CDR3 nucleotides read TGCGCCAGCAGCCAAGATCGGGCGGGAAGCACAGATACGCAGTATTTT. Amino acid sequence: CASSQDRAGSTDTQYF.

There are a few counts of this clonotype. The chain has TRBV7-8 and TRBJ1-5; 7 bases match TRBD1. With V trimmed by 7 bases and J by 0 bases, 9 bases remained unmatched. The CDR3 loop spans 16 amino acids. Per germline, CDR1 SGHVS and CDR2 FQNEAQ. CDR3 bases: TGTGCCAGCAAGACAGGGACGGGGGATAGCAATCAGCCCCAGCATTTT. Protein product: CASKTGTGDSNQPQHF.

The chain couples TRBV6-2 or TRBV6-3 to TRBJ1-2; 7 bases are a match to TRBD1. CDR1 is MNHEY, CDR2 SVGEGT, per germline. The CDR3 runs to 14 residues. Trimming at V came to 0 bases and at J to 10 bases, leaving 8 bases not matched to a gene. The CDR3 DNA reads TGTGCCAGCAGTTACTCGATTACAGGGGAAGCCTACACCTTC. Residues: CASSYSITGEAYTF.

A remark on this clonotype: A junction end diverges from the germline sequence, so it may reflect a read error. This sequence joins TRBV7-3 and TRBJ2-1; 12 bases line up with TRBD1. The CDR3 totals 16 residues. In germline, CDR1 is SGHTA, CDR2 FQGTGA. The CDR3 region has the DNA TGTGTCAGCAGCCAGCGGGACAGGGGGCCCTACAATGAGCAGTTCTTC. Translating it yields CVSSQRDRGPYNEQFF.

This clonotype was observed many times. The V call is TRBV27, the J call TRBJ1-1; possible D gene TRBD1, 6 bases. This CDR3 is built from 15 residues. In germline, CDR1 is MNHEY, CDR2 SMNVEV (reference sequence). The V and J ends lost 4 bases and 3 bases respectively, with 15 bases between them. The CDR3 DNA reads TGTGCCAGCAGTTCAACAGGGAACGGTTACACTGAAGCTTTCTTT. Translating it yields CASSSTGNGYTEAFF.

V and J are TRBV6-1 and TRBJ1-5, with 9 bases matching TRBD1. V lost 8 bases to trimming and J lost 3 bases; unmatched junction nucleotides: 14. CDR3 length equals 17 residues. CDR1 MNHNS and CDR2 SASEGT come from the germline V gene. Written as DNA, the CDR3 is TGTGCCAGCTCCATGGGCATCGGGACAGGGAACAATCAGCCCCAGCATTTT. This sequence encodes CASSMGIGTGNNQPQHF.

This clonotype was counted many times. The rearrangement joins TRBV7-8 to TRBJ2-1; the D call may be TRBD1 or TRBD2 (5 bases each). CDR1 and CDR2 (germline): SGHVS, FQNEAQ. CDR3 size: 14 residues. V lost 5 bases, J lost 8 bases, and 16 bases lay in between. The CDR3: CASSEGTSHDEQFF. CDR3 DNA: TGTGCCAGCAGCGAAGGGACCTCGCACGATGAGCAGTTCTTC.

The rearrangement links TRBV12-3 or TRBV12-4 to TRBJ2-2, with D possibly matching TRBD1 (6 bases). This CDR3 is 17 amino acids long. V dropped 5 bases and J dropped 6 bases, with 22 bases sitting between them. CDR3 sequence (DNA): TGTGCCAGCAGTGATAACTCGGGCGCGTGGGGGCCCGGGGAGCTGTTTTTT. It is translated as CASSDNSGAWGPGELFF.

This clonotype occurred a few times. This sequence joins TRBV6-6 and TRBJ2-5; D is possibly TRBD1 or TRBD2 (5 bases each). The CDR3 spans 18 residues. With 2 bases removed from V and 2 bases from J, the gap between germline ends came to 21 bases. Germline loops: CDR1 MNHNY, CDR2 SVGAGI (reference sequence). CDR3 amino acids: CASSYKRGEVTSQETQYF. CDR3 nucleotides: TGTGCCAGCAGTTACAAAAGGGGAGAGGTAACGTCTCAAGAGACCCAGTACTTC.

This clonotype was seen many times. The gene calls are TRBV7-6 and TRBJ1-1, with D unresolved. CDR1 and CDR2 (germline): SGHVS, FNYEAQ. Between the trimmed V and J ends, which lost 5 bases and 2 bases, there was a span of 12 bases. This CDR3 has 14 amino acids. The CDR3: CASSPSGGNTEAFF. DNA of the CDR3: TGTGCCAGCAGCCCGTCCGGAGGTAACACTGAAGCTTTCTTT. The entire variable domain, with the rest obtained from reference TRBV7-6 and TRBJ1-1, is as follows: GAGVSQSPRYKVTKRGQDVALRCDPISGHVSLYWYRQALGQGPEFLTYFNYEAQQDKSGLPNDRFSAERPEGSISTLTIQRTEQRDSAMYRCASSPSGGNTEAFFGQGTRLTVV.